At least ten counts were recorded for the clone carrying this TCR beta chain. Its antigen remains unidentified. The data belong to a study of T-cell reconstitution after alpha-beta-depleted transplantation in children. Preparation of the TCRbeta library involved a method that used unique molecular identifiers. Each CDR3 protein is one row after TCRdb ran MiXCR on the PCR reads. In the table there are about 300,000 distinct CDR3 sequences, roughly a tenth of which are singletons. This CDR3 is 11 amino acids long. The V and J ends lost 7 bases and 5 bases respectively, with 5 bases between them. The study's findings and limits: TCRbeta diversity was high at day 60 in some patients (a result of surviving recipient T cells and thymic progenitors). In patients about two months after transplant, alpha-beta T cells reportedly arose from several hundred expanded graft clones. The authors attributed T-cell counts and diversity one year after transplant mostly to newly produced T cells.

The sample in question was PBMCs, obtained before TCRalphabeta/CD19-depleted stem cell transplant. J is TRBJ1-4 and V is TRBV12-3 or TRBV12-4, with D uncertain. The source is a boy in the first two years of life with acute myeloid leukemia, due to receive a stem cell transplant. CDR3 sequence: CASNKNEKLFF. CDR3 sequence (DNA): TGTGCCAGCAACAAGAATGAAAAACTGTTTTTT.